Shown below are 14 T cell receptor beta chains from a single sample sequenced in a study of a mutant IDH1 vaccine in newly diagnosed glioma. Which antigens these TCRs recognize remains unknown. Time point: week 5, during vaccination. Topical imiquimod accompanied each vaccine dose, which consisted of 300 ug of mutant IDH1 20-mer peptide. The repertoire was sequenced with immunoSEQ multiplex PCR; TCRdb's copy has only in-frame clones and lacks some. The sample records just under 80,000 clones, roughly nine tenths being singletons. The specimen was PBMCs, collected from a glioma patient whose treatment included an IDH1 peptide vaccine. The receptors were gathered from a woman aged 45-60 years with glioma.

This CDR3 is CASSSRTGYEQYF. The CDR3 DNA reads TGTGCCAGCAGCTCCCGGACCGGCTACGAGCAGTACTTC. V usage is TRBV11-3 and J usage is TRBJ2-5; D is unclear. The J call may be faulty, since TRBJ2-7 better matches the DNA end. This CDR3 has 13 amino acids. The germline V gene has CDR1 SGHNT and CDR2 YENEEA.

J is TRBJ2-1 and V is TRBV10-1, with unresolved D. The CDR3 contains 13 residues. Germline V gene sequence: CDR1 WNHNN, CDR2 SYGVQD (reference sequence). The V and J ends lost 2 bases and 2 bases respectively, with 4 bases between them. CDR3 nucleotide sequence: TGCGCCAGCAGTGAGGAGGCCTACAATGAGCAGTTCTTC. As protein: CASSEEAYNEQFF.

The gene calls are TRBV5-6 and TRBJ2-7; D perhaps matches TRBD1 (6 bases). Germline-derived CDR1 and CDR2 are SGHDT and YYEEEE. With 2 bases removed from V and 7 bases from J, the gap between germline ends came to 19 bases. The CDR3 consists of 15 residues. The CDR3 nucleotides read TGTGCCAGCAGCTTCCGGACAGTTCGTTACGAGGAGCAGTACTTC. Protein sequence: CASSFRTVRYEEQYF.

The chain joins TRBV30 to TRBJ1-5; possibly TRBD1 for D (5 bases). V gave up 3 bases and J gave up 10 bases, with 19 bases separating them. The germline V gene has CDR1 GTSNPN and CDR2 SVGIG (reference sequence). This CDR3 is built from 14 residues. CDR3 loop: CAWSKGTGGEPQHF. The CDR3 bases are TGTGCCTGGAGCAAGGGGACCGGCGGGGAACCCCAGCATTTT.

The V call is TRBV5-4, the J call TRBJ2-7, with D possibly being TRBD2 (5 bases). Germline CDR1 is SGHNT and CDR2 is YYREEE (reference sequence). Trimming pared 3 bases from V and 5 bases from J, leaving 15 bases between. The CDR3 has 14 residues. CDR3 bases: TGTGCCAGCAGCTCGCGCGAGGGAACCCACGAGCAGTACTTC. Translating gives CASSSREGTHEQYF.

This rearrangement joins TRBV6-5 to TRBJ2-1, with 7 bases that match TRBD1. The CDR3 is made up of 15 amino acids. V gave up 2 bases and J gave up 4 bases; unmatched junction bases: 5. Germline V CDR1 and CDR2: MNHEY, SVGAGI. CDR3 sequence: CASSYRDSLYNEQFF. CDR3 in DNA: TGTGCCAGCAGTTACCGGGACAGCCTATACAATGAGCAGTTCTTC.

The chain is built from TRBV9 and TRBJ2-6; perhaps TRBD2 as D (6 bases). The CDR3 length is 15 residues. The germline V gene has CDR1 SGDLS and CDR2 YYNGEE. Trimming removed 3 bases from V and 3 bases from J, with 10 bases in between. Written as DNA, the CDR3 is TGTGCCAGCAGCGAGCGGGCGCATGGGGCCAACGTCCTGACTTTC. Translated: CASSERAHGANVLTF.

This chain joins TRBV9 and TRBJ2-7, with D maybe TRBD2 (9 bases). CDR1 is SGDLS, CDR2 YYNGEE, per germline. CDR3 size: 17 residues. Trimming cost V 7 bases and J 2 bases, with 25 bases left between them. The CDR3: CASSAQGVAGGAYEQYF. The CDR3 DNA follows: TGTGCCAGCTCAGCACAGGGGGTTGCGGGAGGGGCCTACGAGCAGTACTTC.

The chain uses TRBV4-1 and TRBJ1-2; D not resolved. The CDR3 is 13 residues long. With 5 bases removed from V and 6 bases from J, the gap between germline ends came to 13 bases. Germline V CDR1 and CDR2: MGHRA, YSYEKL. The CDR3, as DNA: TGCGCCAGCAGCAATCGCGGTTGGGATGGCTACACCTTC. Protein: CASSNRGWDGYTF.

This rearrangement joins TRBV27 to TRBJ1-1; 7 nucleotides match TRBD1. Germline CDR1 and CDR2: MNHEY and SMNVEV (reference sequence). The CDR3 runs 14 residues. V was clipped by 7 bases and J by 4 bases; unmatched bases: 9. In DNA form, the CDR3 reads TGTGCCAGCACCAAGGGGGCTGGGAGCACTGAAGCTTTCTTT. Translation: CASTKGAGSTEAFF.

The CDR3 sequence: CASSQDWTSGELFF. The CDR3 DNA is TGTGCCAGCAGCCAAGATTGGACATCCGGGGAGCTGTTTTTT. The rearrangement joins TRBV14 to TRBJ2-2; a weak D match, TRBD1 (5 bases). V shed 0 bases and J shed 6 bases, with 8 bases lying between them. Germline V CDR1 and CDR2: SGHDN, FVKESK. CDR3 length: 14 residues.

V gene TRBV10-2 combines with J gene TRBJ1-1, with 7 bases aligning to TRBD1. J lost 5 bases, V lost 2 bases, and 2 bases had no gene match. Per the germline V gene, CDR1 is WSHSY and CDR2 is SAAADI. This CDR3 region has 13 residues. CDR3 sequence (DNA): TGCGCCAGCAGTGAGACAGGGGTTACTGAAGCTTTCTTT. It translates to CASSETGVTEAFF.

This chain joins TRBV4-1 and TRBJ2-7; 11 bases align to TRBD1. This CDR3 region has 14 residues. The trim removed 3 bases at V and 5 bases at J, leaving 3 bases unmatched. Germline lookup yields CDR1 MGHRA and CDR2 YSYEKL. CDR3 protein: CASSHAGQGDEQYF. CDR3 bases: TGCGCCAGCAGCCATGCGGGACAGGGGGACGAGCAGTACTTC.

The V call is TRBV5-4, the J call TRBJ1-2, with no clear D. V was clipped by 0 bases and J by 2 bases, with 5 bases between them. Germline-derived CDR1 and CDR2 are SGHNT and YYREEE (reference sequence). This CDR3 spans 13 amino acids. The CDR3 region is CASSLEVNYGYTF. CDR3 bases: TGTGCCAGCAGCTTGGAGGTCAACTATGGCTACACCTTC.